The rows below give T cell receptor beta chains drawn from one sample of a study of human T cells and chemical hapten exposure. TCRdb independently ran MiXCR on the RACE reads; one entry per CDR3 protein. The sample has fewer than 500,000 distinct CDR3 sequences; more than 4.5% are singletons. The sequenced sample was whole blood, obtained in connection with sensitization to the hapten diphenylcyclopropenone (DPC). These receptors all come from a woman aged 45-59 years with alopecia areata. Some clones in this sample may be carry-over from other donors' samples. The CDR3 runs from the conserved cysteine through the conserved F or W. A D gene is named only where the DNA matches it firmly. Rows may omit the clone size; those that give it use once, few, many or a size class.

>TRBD2|few|TRBV12-3/TRBV12-4|17|TRBJ2-3
TGTGCCAGCAGTTTCTTCCGCGGGAGGGTACGCACAGATACGCAGTATTTT
CASSFFRGRVRTDTQYF
>-|many|TRBV11-2|16|TRBJ2-2
TGTGCCAGCAGTATCCGGGGGCGCTGGTCCACCGGGGAGCTGTTTTTT
CASSIRGRWSTGELFF
>TRBD1|many|TRBV20-1|15|TRBJ2-7
TGCAGTGCTAGAGATCTAAACAGGGGCTCCTACGAGCAGTACTTC
CSARDLNRGSYEQYF
>-|-|TRBV2|13|TRBJ1-4
TGTGCCAGCAGGCCCCCCGGGGGTGAAAAACTGTTTTTT
CASRPPGGEKLFF
>TRBD1|many|TRBV12-3/TRBV12-4|12|TRBJ1-5
TGTGCCACCCGACAGGGAAATCAGCCCCAGCATTTT
CATRQGNQPQHF
>TRBD1|many|TRBV2|14|TRBJ1-5
TGTGCCAGCACCGGACAGGGGGGGAATCAGCCCCAGCATTTT
CASTGQGGNQPQHF
>TRBD1|many|TRBV13|13|TRBJ2-7
TGTGCCAGCAGCTCCAGGGGGCAGGCCGAGCAGTACTTC
CASSSRGQAEQYF
>-|-|TRBV5-6|13|TRBJ1-1
TGTGCCAGCAGCACCGACACGAACACTGAAGCTTTCTTT
CASSTDTNTEAFF
>-|few|TRBV30|13|TRBJ2-7
TGTGCCTGGAGTGTACGGGCAGGGTCCGAGCAGTACTTC
CAWSVRAGSEQYF
>-|many|TRBV29-1|8|TRBJ1-2
TGCAGCCCGGTGGGCTACACCTTC
CSPVGYTF
>-|-|TRBV9|14|TRBJ1-2
TGTGCCAGCAGCGTAGGAGCAGACCCCTATGGCTACACCTTC
CASSVGADPYGYTF
>-|-|TRBV11-2|11|TRBJ2-5
TGTGCCAGCAGCTTAGCGGGGCCCCAGTACTTC
CASSLAGPQYF
>TRBD2|-|TRBV3-1|17|TRBJ2-3
TGTGCCAGCAGCCAAGGTGGACTAGCGGGTGGTGCAGATACGCAGTATTTT
CASSQGGLAGGADTQYF
>-|-|TRBV2|13|TRBJ2-3
TGTGCCAGCATCGGGATAGACGCAGATACGCAGTATTTT
CASIGIDADTQYF
>-|-|TRBV18|16|TRBJ2-1
TGTGCCAGCTCACCACCGCGAAGCCCCTCCTACAATGAGCAGTTCTTC
CASSPPRSPSYNEQFF
>-|few|TRBV9|15|TRBJ2-3
TGTGCCAGCAGCGTTAGTAGCGGTAGCACAGATACGCAGTATTTT
CASSVSSGSTDTQYF
>-|few|TRBV20-1|15|TRBJ2-3
TGCAGTGCTAGAGAACCCCTCATTAGGGCAGATACGCAGTATTTT
CSAREPLIRADTQYF
>-|many|TRBV2|13|TRBJ2-1
TGTGCCAGCAGCAGGGGCATGTGGGGTGAGCAGTTCTTC
CASSRGMWGEQFF
>-|few|TRBV4-2|15|TRBJ1-6
TGTGCCAGCAGCCAAGAGGGGCAGGATAATTCACCCCTCCACTTT
CASSQEGQDNSPLHF
>-|many|TRBV6-4|14|TRBJ2-2
TGTGCCAGCAGTGACTTGGGTGAAACCGGGGAGCTGTTTTTT
CASSDLGETGELFF
>-|many|TRBV5-1|12|TRBJ2-3
TGCGCCAGCAGCCCGGAGGGAGATACGCAGTATTTT
CASSPEGDTQYF
>-|few|TRBV4-3|15|TRBJ1-2
TGCGCCAGCAGCCAAGAAAACAGGGCAGACTCCGGCTACACCTTC
CASSQENRADSGYTF
>TRBD1|many|TRBV15|14|TRBJ1-2
TGTGCCACCAGACCCGGACAGGGGCACTATGGCTACACCTTC
CATRPGQGHYGYTF
>-|many|TRBV6-5|16|TRBJ2-1
TGTGCCAGCAGTTACCGGGAACCGAGGAAGGGGGATGAGCAGTTCTTC
CASSYREPRKGDEQFF
>-|-|TRBV19|13|TRBJ2-1
TGTGCCAGTAGCGGCTCCTATTACAATGAGCAGTTCTTC
CASSGSYYNEQFF
>-|-|TRBV2|15|TRBJ1-1
TGTGCCAGCAGAGTATTCGGGCAGGTGAACACTGAAGCTTTCTTT
CASRVFGQVNTEAFF
>TRBD1|-|TRBV5-6|15|TRBJ2-7
TGTGCCAGCAGCTTGGATAGGACAGGGGTAAACGAGCAGTACTTC
CASSLDRTGVNEQYF
>TRBD2|-|TRBV12-3/TRBV12-4|13|TRBJ2-3
TGTGCCAGCGGGGGGGTACGGGGAGATACGCAGTATTTT
CASGGVRGDTQYF
>-|-|TRBV7-9|14|TRBJ1-4
TGTGCCAGCAGCTTCGACGGTCCTAATGAAAAACTGTTTTTT
CASSFDGPNEKLFF
>-|-|TRBV12-3/TRBV12-4|15|TRBJ1-2
TGTGCCAGCAGTTTAAGGCAGGGAGGAACTCATGGCTACACCTTC
CASSLRQGGTHGYTF
>-|few|TRBV12-3/TRBV12-4|15|TRBJ2-7
TGTGCCAGCAGCCGCGGGACTGGGCTCTCCTACGAGCAGTACTTC
CASSRGTGLSYEQYF
>-|many|TRBV4-1|14|TRBJ2-1
TGCGCCAGCAGCCCGGGAAAGTCCTACAATGAGCAGTTCTTC
CASSPGKSYNEQFF
>TRBD1|few|TRBV20-1|15|TRBJ2-7
TGCAGTGTTTTGAACACGGGACAGGTGGTCTACGAGCAGTACTTC
CSVLNTGQVVYEQYF
>TRBD2|many|TRBV4-1|16|TRBJ2-3
TGTGCCAGCAGCCCCCGGACTAGCGGGGCAACAGATACGCAGTATTTT
CASSPRTSGATDTQYF
>-|many|TRBV25-1|16|TRBJ1-5
TGTGCCAGCAGTGGAGGAAGGTCTTTTAGCAATCAGCCCCAGCATTTT
CASSGGRSFSNQPQHF
>-|many|TRBV5-1|17|TRBJ1-6
TGCGCCAGCAGCTTGGAACGGGGGGGCTACTATAATTCACCCCTCCACTTT
CASSLERGGYYNSPLHF
>TRBD1|-|TRBV11-2|18|TRBJ1-1
TGTGCCAGCAGCGCCGGACAGGGCCTCAATCGGATGAACACTGAAGCTTTCTTT
CASSAGQGLNRMNTEAFF
>-|many|TRBV6-6|12|TRBJ2-7
TGTGCCAGCAGCCGGGCCGGGAACGAGCAGTACTTC
CASSRAGNEQYF
>-|many|TRBV7-9|12|TRBJ2-1
TGTGCCAGCAGCATAGTAGGGAATGAGCAGTTCTTC
CASSIVGNEQFF
>-|many|TRBV7-2|15|TRBJ1-5
TGTGCCAGCAGCTTAGCAACAGGGTTGATCCAGCCCCAGCATTTT
CASSLATGLIQPQHF
>-|many|TRBV3-1|14|TRBJ2-1
TGTGCCAGCAGCCGGCGAGCGGTCTACAATGAGCAGTTCTTC
CASSRRAVYNEQFF
>-|-|TRBV5-6|14|TRBJ1-1
TGTGCCAGCAGGTCCCCGGGCATGAACACTGAAGCTTTCTTT
CASRSPGMNTEAFF
>-|many|TRBV9|14|TRBJ1-1
TGTGCCAGCAGCGTAGGAGGGATGAACACTGAAGCTTTCTTT
CASSVGGMNTEAFF
>TRBD1|few|TRBV29-1|13|TRBJ2-3
TGCAGCGGGTGGACAGGGAGCACAGATACGCAGTATTTT
CSGWTGSTDTQYF
>TRBD1|many|TRBV7-6|15|TRBJ2-5
TGTGCCAGCAACCCCCTACAGGGGTTGGGGGAGACCCAGTACTTC
CASNPLQGLGETQYF
>TRBD1|few|TRBV12-3/TRBV12-4|13|TRBJ1-6
TGTGCCAGCAGTTCCGTCAGGGGGTCACCCCTCCACTTT
CASSSVRGSPLHF
>-|-|TRBV24-1|14|TRBJ1-5
TGTGCCACCAGTGAGCCAGGGAACAATCAGCCCCAGCATTTT
CATSEPGNNQPQHF
>-|-|TRBV5-4|13|TRBJ2-7
TGTGCCAGCAGGGCTTCGTCCTCCTACGAGCAGTACTTC
CASRASSSYEQYF
>TRBD2|many|TRBV4-2|15|TRBJ2-3
TGTGCCAGCAGCCATAGCGGGGACCACACAGATACGCAGTATTTT
CASSHSGDHTDTQYF
>-|-|TRBV6-1|13|TRBJ2-7
TGTGCCGGCAGAGGGACAAGGGTCTACGAGCAGTACTTC
CAGRGTRVYEQYF
>-|few|TRBV4-3|13|TRBJ2-7
TGCGCCAGCAGCCAAGCCCCCACCTACGAGCAGTACTTC
CASSQAPTYEQYF
>-|many|TRBV20-1|12|TRBJ2-1
TGCAGTGCTAGGTGGGGTTACAATGAGCAGTTCTTC
CSARWGYNEQFF
>TRBD1|few|TRBV15|15|TRBJ1-5
TGTGCCACCAGCAAGATAGGGACAGGGGATCAGCCCCAGCATTTT
CATSKIGTGDQPQHF